This T cell receptor (beta chain) is from a study of shared clonotypes between healthy human individuals. Study-wide results and limits: Larger estimated richness was generally recorded for naive subsets relative to memory subsets.

Germline V gene lookup returns CDR1 SNHLY and CDR2 FYNNEI. V shed 8 bases and J 5 bases; nucleotides not matched to a gene: 7. This CDR3 region has 13 residues. In the case of this clone: Antigen specificity is unknown.

Sequenced by immunoSEQ multiplex PCR; TCRdb stores in-frame clones only, minus some. The data show hundreds of thousands of clones, around 67% seen once. The source is a young man in good health. The rearrangement uses TRBV2 and TRBJ1-1; 8 positions match TRBD1. Sample: memory CD4+ T cells sorted from blood. Subset in this sample: CD45RA-negative fraction. The CDR3 region has the DNA TGTGCCAGCGAACAGGGGGATGGGACTGAAGCTTTCTTT. It codes for CASEQGDGTEAFF.